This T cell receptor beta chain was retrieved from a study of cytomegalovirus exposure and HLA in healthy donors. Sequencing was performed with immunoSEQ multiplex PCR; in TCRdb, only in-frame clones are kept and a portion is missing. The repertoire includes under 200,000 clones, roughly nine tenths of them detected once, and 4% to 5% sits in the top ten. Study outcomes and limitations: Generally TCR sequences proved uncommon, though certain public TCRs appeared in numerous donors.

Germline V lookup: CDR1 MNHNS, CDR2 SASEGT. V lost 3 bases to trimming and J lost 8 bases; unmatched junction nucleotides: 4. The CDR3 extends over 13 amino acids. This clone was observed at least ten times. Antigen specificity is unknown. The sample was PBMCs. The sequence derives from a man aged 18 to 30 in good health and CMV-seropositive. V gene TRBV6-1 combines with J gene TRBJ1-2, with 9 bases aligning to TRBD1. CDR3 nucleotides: TGTGCCAGCAGTGAGGGACAGGGTCGCGGCTACACCTTC. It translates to CASSEGQGRGYTF.